The present entry profiles one T cell receptor beta chain with its context. This sample stems from a study of T cell changes during pregnancy in multiple sclerosis. Repertoires were generated with immunoSEQ multiplex PCR, while TCRdb's copy carries only in-frame clones and drops some. The sample gives about 31,000 clones, just over 90% of which show up once; roughly 0.4% is in the top ten. Trimming cost V 4 bases and J 3 bases, with 16 bases left between them. Germline-derived CDR1 and CDR2 are KGHSH and LQKENI. The CDR3 loop spans 16 amino acids. Sequenced here: CD4+ T cells from peripheral blood mononuclear cells, sampled in the second trimester of pregnancy. The chain couples TRBV18 to TRBJ1-5, with a weak D call TRBD1 (6 bases). This receptor was identified in a female donor with multiple sclerosis, enrolled in a pregnancy study. CDR3 sequence (DNA): TGTGCCAGCTCACGCTCCGGGACAACGACCAATCAGCCCCAGCATTTT. Amino acid sequence: CASSRSGTTTNQPQHF.